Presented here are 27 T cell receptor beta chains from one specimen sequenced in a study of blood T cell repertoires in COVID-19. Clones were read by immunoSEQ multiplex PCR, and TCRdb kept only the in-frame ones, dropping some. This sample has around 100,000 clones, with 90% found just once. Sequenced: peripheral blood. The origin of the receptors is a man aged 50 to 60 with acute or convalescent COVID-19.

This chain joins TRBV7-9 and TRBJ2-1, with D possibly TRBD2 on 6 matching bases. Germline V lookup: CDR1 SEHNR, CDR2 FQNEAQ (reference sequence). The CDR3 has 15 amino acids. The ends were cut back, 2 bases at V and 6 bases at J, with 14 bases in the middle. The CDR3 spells CASSLLGGGSNEQFF. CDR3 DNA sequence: TGTGCCAGCAGCTTACTCGGGGGAGGAAGCAATGAGCAGTTCTTC.

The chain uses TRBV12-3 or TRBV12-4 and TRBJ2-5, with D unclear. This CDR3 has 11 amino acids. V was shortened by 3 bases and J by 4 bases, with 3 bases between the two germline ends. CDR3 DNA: TGTGCCAGCAGTTTTATAGAGACCCAGTACTTC. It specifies CASSFIETQYF.

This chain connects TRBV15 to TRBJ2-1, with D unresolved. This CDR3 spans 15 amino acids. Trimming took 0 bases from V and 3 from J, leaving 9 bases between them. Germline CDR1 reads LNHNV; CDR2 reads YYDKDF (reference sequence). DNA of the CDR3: TGTGCCACCAGCAGAGATCTCGGTATCTACAATGAGCAGTTCTTC. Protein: CATSRDLGIYNEQFF.

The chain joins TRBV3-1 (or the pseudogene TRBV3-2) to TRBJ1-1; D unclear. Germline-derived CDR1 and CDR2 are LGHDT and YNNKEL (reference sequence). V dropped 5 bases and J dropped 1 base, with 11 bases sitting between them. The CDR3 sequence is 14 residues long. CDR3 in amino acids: CASSVRQGNTEAFF. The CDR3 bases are TGTGCCAGCAGCGTTCGACAAGGGAACACTGAAGCTTTCTTT.

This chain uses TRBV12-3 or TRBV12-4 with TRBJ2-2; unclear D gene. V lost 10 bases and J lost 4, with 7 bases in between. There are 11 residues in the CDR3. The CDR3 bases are TGTGCCACCTCCCTCACCGGGGAGCTGTTTTTT. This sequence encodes CATSLTGELFF.

The CDR3 DNA is TGTGCCAGTAGTTTCACTAGCGGGAGCCTCCAAGAGACCCAGTACTTC. This encodes CASSFTSGSLQETQYF. The rearrangement links TRBV19 to TRBJ2-5, with 11 nucleotides matching TRBD2. With 5 bases clipped from V and 1 base from J, the junction kept 6 bases outside the gene matches. CDR3 size: 16 residues. Germline CDR1 is LNHDA and CDR2 is SQIVND (reference sequence).

The chain's CDR3 is CASSPSSRVTSTNEKLFF. The CDR3 bases are TGTGCCAGCAGCCCCAGCTCCCGGGTTACTTCGACTAATGAAAAACTGTTTTTT. The chain joins TRBV3-1 (or the pseudogene TRBV3-2) to TRBJ1-4; no firm D call. The ends were cut back, 4 bases at V and 2 bases at J, with 20 bases in the middle. Germline V gene sequence: CDR1 LGHDT, CDR2 YNNKEL (reference sequence). CDR3 size: 18 residues.

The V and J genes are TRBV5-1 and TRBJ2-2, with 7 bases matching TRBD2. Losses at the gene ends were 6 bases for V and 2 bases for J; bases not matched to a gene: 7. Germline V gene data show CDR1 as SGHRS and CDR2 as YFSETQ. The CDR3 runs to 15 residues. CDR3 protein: CASKKWTSNTGELFF. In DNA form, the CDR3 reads TGCGCCAGCAAGAAATGGACTAGTAACACCGGGGAGCTGTTTTTT. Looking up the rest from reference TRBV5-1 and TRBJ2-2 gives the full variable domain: KAGVTQTPRYLIKTRGQQVTLSCSPISGHRSVSWYQQTPGQGLQFLFEYFSETQRNKGNFPGRFSGRQFSNSRSEMNVSTLELGDSALYLCASKKWTSNTGELFFGEGSRLTVL.

The CDR3 DNA reads as TGTGCCAGTAGTATAGATTCTAGCGGCACAGATACGCAGTATTTT. It translates to CASSIDSSGTDTQYF. The chain recombines TRBV19 with TRBJ2-3; D perhaps matches TRBD2 (6 bases). CDR1 and CDR2 (germline): LNHDA, SQIVND (reference sequence). V lost 0 bases and J 1 base, leaving 8 bases between the germline ends. CDR3 length equals 15 residues.

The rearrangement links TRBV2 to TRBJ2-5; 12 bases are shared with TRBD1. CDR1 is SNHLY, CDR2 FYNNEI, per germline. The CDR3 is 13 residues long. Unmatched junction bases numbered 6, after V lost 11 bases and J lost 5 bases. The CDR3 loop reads CACRDRGRETQYF. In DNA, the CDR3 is TGTGCCTGCCGGGACAGGGGGCGGGAGACCCAGTACTTC.

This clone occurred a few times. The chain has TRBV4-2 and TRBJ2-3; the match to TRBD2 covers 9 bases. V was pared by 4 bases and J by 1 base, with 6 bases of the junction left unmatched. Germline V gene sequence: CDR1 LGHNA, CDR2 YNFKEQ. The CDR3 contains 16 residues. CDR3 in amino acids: CASSPSPSGGTDTQYF. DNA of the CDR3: TGTGCCAGCAGCCCCTCCCCTAGCGGGGGCACAGATACGCAGTATTTT.

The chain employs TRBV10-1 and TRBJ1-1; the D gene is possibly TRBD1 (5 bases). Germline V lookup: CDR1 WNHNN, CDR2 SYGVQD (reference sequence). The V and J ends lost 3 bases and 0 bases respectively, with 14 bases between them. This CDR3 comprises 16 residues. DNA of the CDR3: TGCGCCAGCAGTGATTACATAGGGGCCGTGAACACTGAAGCTTTCTTT. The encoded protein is CASSDYIGAVNTEAFF.

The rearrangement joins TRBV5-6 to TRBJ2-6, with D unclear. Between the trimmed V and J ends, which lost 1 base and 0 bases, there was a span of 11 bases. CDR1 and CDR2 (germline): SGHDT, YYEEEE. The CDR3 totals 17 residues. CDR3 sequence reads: CASSLWPGDSGANVLTF. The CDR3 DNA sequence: TGTGCCAGCAGCTTGTGGCCTGGAGACTCTGGGGCCAACGTCCTGACTTTC.

The CDR3, as DNA: TGTGCCACCAACCTAAGTCCGGGACTAGCGGAGTACAATGAGCAGTTCTTC. Translated, it gives CATNLSPGLAEYNEQFF. This chain uses TRBV10-3 with TRBJ2-1, with 11 bases lining up with TRBD2. Trimming cost V 10 bases and J 4 bases; bases outside gene matches: 15. This CDR3 comprises 17 residues. The germline CDR1 and CDR2 sequences are ENHRY and SYGVKD.

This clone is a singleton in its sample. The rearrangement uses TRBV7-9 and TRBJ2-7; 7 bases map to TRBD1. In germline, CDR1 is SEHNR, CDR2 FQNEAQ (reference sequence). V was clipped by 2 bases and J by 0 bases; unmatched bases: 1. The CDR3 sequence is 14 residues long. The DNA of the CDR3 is TGTGCCAGCAGCTTAACAGGGGCCTCCTACGAGCAGTACTTC. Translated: CASSLTGASYEQYF.

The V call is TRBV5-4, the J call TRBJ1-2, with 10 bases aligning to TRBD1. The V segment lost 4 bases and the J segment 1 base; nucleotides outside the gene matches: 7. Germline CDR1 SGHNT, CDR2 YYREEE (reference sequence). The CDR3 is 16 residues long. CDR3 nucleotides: TGTGCCAGCAGCCGGGACAGGGGAACCTTTAACTATGGCTACACCTTC. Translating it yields CASSRDRGTFNYGYTF.

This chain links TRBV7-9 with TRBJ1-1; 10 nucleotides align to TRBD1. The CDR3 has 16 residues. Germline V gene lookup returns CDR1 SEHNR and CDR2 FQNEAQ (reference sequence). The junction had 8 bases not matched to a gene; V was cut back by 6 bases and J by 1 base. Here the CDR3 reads CASRRDRGVANTEAFF. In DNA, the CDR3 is TGTGCCAGCAGACGGGACAGGGGAGTAGCGAACACTGAAGCTTTCTTT.

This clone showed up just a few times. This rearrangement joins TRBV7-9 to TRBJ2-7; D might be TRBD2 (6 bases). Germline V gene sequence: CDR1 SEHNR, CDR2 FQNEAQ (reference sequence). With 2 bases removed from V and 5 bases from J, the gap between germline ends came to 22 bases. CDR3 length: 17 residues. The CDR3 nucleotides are TGTGCCAGCAGCTTATCAGGCCTCGGGGCGGGAAGCCACGAGCAGTACTTC. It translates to CASSLSGLGAGSHEQYF.

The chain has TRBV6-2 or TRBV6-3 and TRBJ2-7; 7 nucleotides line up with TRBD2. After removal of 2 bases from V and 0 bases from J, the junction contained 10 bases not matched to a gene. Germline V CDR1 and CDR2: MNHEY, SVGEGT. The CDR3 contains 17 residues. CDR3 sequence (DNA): TGTGCCAGCAGTTACGGGGGGGGACGGATAAGCTCCTACGAGCAGTACTTC. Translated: CASSYGGGRISSYEQYF.

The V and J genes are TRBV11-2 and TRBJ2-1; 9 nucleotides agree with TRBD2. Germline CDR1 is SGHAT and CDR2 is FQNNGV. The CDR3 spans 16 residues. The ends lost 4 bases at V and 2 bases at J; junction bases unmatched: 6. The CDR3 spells CASSSSSGSAYNEQFF. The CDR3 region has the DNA TGTGCCAGCAGCTCCAGTAGCGGGAGCGCCTACAATGAGCAGTTCTTC.

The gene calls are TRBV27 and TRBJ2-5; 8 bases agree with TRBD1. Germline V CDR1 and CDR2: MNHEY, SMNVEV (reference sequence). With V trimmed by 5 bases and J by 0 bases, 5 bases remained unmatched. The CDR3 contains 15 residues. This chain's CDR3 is CASSPGTGYQETQYF. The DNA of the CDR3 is TGTGCCAGCAGTCCAGGGACAGGATACCAAGAGACCCAGTACTTC.

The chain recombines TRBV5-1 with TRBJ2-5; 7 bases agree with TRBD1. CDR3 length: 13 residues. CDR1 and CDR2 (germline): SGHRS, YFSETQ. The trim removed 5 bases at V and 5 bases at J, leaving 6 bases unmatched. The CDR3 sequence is CASRTGFQETQYF. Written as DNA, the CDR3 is TGCGCCAGCAGGACAGGGTTTCAGGAGACCCAGTACTTC.

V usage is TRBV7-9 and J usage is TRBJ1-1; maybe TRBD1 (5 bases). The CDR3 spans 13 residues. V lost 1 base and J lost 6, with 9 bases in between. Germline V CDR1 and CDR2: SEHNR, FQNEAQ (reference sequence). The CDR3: CASSLVGGAEAFF. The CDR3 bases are TGTGCCAGCAGCTTAGTTGGGGGGGCTGAAGCTTTCTTT.

This CDR3 reads CAIRESSGRAWTDTQYF. CDR3 nucleotides: TGTGCCATCAGAGAATCTAGCGGGAGGGCTTGGACAGATACGCAGTATTTT. The chain recombines TRBV10-3 with TRBJ2-3; 12 bases align to TRBD2. The germline CDR1 and CDR2 sequences are ENHRY and SYGVKD. V dropped 6 bases and J dropped 3; count of bases not matched to a gene: 10. CDR3 length: 17 amino acids.

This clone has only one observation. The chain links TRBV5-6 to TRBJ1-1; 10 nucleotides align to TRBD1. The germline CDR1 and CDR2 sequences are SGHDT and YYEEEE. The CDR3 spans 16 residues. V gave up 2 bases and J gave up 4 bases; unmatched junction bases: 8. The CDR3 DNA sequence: TGTGCCAGCAGCTTCTCCCCGGGACAGGGGTTCACTGAAGCTTTCTTT. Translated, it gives CASSFSPGQGFTEAFF.

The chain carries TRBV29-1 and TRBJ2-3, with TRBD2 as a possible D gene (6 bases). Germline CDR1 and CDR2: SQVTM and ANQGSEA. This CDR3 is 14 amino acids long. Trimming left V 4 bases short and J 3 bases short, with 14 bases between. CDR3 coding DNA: TGCAGCGTTGCGGAGGGGTGGGGGACAGATACGCAGTATTTT. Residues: CSVAEGWGTDTQYF.

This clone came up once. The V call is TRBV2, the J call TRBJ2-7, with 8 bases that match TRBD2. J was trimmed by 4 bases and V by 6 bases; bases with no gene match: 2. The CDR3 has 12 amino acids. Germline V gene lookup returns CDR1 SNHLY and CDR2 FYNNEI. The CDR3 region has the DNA TGTGCCAGCAGAGCGGGGGTATACGAGCAGTACTTC. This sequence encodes CASRAGVYEQYF.